Following are 8 T cell receptor beta chains from one sample sequenced in a study of OX40 agonist ivuxolimab in advanced cancers. The method was immunoSEQ multiplex PCR; TCRdb's version includes in-frame clones alone and lacks a portion of them. The sample includes about 60,000 clones, about 88% of them seen just once. The sequencing here drew on CD4+ or CD8+ T cells sorted from blood, taken in a trial of the OX40 agonist ivuxolimab. The receptors stem from an adult with an advanced solid tumor such as melanoma, head and neck, liver or kidney cancer.

The chain carries TRBV29-1 and TRBJ2-5, with 9 bases identical to TRBD1. After removal of 7 bases from V and 3 bases from J, the junction contained 6 bases not matched to a gene. CDR1 is SQVTM, CDR2 ANQGSEA, per germline. The CDR3 contains 13 residues. The DNA for the CDR3 is TGCAGCGCTGAGCGGGACAGGGAAGAGACCCAGTACTTC. As protein: CSAERDREETQYF.

The chain links TRBV6-6 to TRBJ2-5; 9 bases fit TRBD2. CDR3 length: 16 amino acids. With 4 bases clipped from V and 5 bases from J, the junction kept 11 bases outside the gene matches. Germline V gives CDR1 MNHNY, CDR2 SVGAGI (reference sequence). The CDR3 bases are TGTGCCAGCAGTTCCCTAGCGGGATCCCCTAGGGAGACCCAGTACTTC. Its protein is CASSSLAGSPRETQYF.

V usage is TRBV5-1 and J usage is TRBJ2-5; D is unclear. V was clipped by 0 bases and J by 2 bases, with 5 bases between them. Per the germline V gene, CDR1 is SGHRS and CDR2 is YFSETQ. The CDR3 sequence is 13 residues long. CDR3 coding DNA: TGCGCCAGCAGCTTGGTAGGACAAGAGACCCAGTACTTC. Its protein is CASSLVGQETQYF.

In DNA form, the CDR3 reads TGCGCCAGCAGCTTGGCGCGGCAACGAGACTCTACAGATACGCAGTATTTT. Translated, it gives CASSLARQRDSTDTQYF. This chain links TRBV5-1 with TRBJ2-3, with D unclear. Per germline, CDR1 SGHRS and CDR2 YFSETQ. This CDR3 comprises 17 residues. The V gene lost 0 bases and the J gene lost 3 bases, with 17 bases spanning the gap.

The chain employs TRBV28 and TRBJ1-5; possible D gene TRBD1, 5 bases. The V end was cut by 4 bases, the J end by 6 bases, with 13 bases between. CDR1 is MDHEN and CDR2 is SYDVKM in the germline V gene. The CDR3 spans 14 residues. CDR3 DNA: TGTGCCAGCAGTTCCCCGTCTGGGGGTCAGCCCCAGCATTTT. Translation gives CASSSPSGGQPQHF.

This clone was observed once. This chain uses TRBV10-3 with TRBJ2-1; the match to TRBD2 covers 11 bases. Unmatched junction bases numbered 8, after V lost 10 bases and J lost 6 bases. The V gene's germline CDR1 is ENHRY and CDR2 SYGVKD. The CDR3 has 14 amino acids. DNA for the CDR3: TGTGCCACCGATAGCGGGAGGGTGGGCAATGAGCAGTTCTTC. Protein sequence: CATDSGRVGNEQFF.

The rearrangement links TRBV7-2 to TRBJ1-2; no reliable D call. Trimming pared 1 base from V and 5 bases from J, leaving 14 bases between. The germline V gene encodes CDR1 SGHTA and CDR2 FQGNSA. This CDR3 region has 15 residues. In nucleotides, the CDR3 is TGTGCCAGCAGCTTAGATGGAGGAGCCCATTATGGCTACACCTTC. Protein sequence: CASSLDGGAHYGYTF.

The CDR3 bases are TGCGCCAGCAGCCAGGGACAGGGGGCGGAGACCCAGTACTTC. It codes for CASSQGQGAETQYF. The chain links TRBV5-1 to TRBJ2-5, with TRBD1 matching over 12 bases. The V segment lost 4 bases and the J segment 5 bases; nucleotides outside the gene matches: 3. Germline V gives CDR1 SGHRS, CDR2 YFSETQ. The CDR3 sequence is 14 residues long. Filled out from reference TRBV5-1 and TRBJ2-5, the complete variable domain reads KAGVTQTPRYLIKTRGQQVTLSCSPISGHRSVSWYQQTPGQGLQFLFEYFSETQRNKGNFPGRFSGRQFSNSRSEMNVSTLELGDSALYLCASSQGQGAETQYFGPGTRLLVL.